A single sample is the source of the 11 T cell receptor beta chains below, sequenced in a study of blood T cell repertoires in COVID-19. Produced via immunoSEQ multiplex PCR; TCRdb's table is partial and in-frame only. The sample holds almost 90,000 clones, less than 95% seen once. The material sequenced was peripheral blood. All receptors come from a man between 18 and 29 years old with COVID-19, enrolled during active disease.

This chain uses TRBV27 with TRBJ1-5, with 9 bases lining up with TRBD1. Unmatched junction bases numbered 13, after V lost 2 bases and J lost 5 bases. CDR1 is MNHEY, CDR2 SMNVEV, per germline (reference sequence). This CDR3 comprises 18 residues. The CDR3 bases are TGTGCCAGCAGTTTAGAAGGGACAGGGAATGGTAGAGATCAGCCCCAGCATTTT. This translates into CASSLEGTGNGRDQPQHF.

CDR3 protein: CASSYNPTLATTGELFF. In DNA, the CDR3 is TGTGCCAGCAGTTATAACCCGACGCTAGCGACCACCGGGGAGCTGTTTTTT. The V gene is TRBV7-2, the J gene TRBJ2-2; D might be TRBD2 (6 bases). V lost 6 bases to trimming and J lost 4 bases, with 21 bases between them. This CDR3 comprises 17 residues. Germline CDR1 reads SGHTA; CDR2 reads FQGNSA.

This chain uses TRBV5-1 with TRBJ2-1, with TRBD2 matching 14 bases. The CDR3 is 16 amino acids. Germline CDR1 and CDR2: SGHRS and YFSETQ. The V gene end was trimmed by 0 bases and the J gene end by 9 bases; junction bases not matched to a gene: 5. The CDR3 region has the DNA TGCGCCAGCAGCTTGGGGGGACTAGCGGGAGTAGGTGAGCAGTTCTTC. It encodes CASSLGGLAGVGEQFF.

J is TRBJ2-6 and V is TRBV19, with 10 bases identical to TRBD1. CDR3 length: 17 residues. V shed 5 bases and J 4 bases; nucleotides not matched to a gene: 8. Germline assignment: CDR1 LNHDA and CDR2 SQIVND (reference sequence). The CDR3 loop is CASSVGQGDPGANVLTF. The CDR3 nucleotides read TGTGCCAGTAGTGTAGGACAGGGGGACCCAGGGGCCAACGTCCTGACTTTC.

The chain uses TRBV23-1 and TRBJ2-7; D may be TRBD2 (6 bases). TRBV23-1 is sorted into the ORF group, with uncertain function. This CDR3 is 14 amino acids long. V was trimmed by 3 bases and J by 2 bases, leaving 11 bases between them. CDR3 loop: CASSQPSVTYEQYF. The CDR3 coding sequence is TGCGCCAGCAGTCAGCCTAGCGTGACCTACGAGCAGTACTTC.

The sample holds a few counts of this clone. The V and J genes are TRBV10-3 and TRBJ2-3, with TRBD2 identical over 11 bases. V shed 8 bases, J shed 0 bases, and the junction held 10 bases outside the gene matches. CDR3 size: 17 residues. Germline lookup yields CDR1 ENHRY and CDR2 SYGVKD. The CDR3 DNA sequence: TGTGCCATCGGTGTGCTAGCGGGAGGAACCAGCACAGATACGCAGTATTTT. Its protein product is CAIGVLAGGTSTDTQYF.

This chain uses TRBV7-9 with TRBJ2-4, with D possibly being TRBD1 (6 bases). Germline CDR1 SEHNR, CDR2 FQNEAQ (reference sequence). The CDR3 covers 14 residues. The V gene lost 5 bases and the J gene lost 5 bases, with 13 bases spanning the gap. In DNA, the CDR3 is TGTGCCAGCAGCCCCACCAACAGGGAAAACATTCAGTACTTC. Its translation: CASSPTNRENIQYF.

Here the CDR3 DNA reads TGTGCCAGTAGTATAAGGACTAGCGGGTGGCACAATGAGCAGTTCTTC. It codes for CASSIRTSGWHNEQFF. This chain uses TRBV19 with TRBJ2-1; TRBD2 agrees at 11 bases. The CDR3 loop spans 16 amino acids. The V and J ends lost 2 bases and 5 bases, in that order; junction bases with no gene match: 5. Germline assignment: CDR1 LNHDA and CDR2 SQIVND (reference sequence).

This clone was recorded a few times. This sequence joins TRBV9 and TRBJ2-7; TRBD2 matches at 7 bases. The germline V gene has CDR1 SGDLS and CDR2 YYNGEE. The length of the CDR3 is 15 residues. V shed 3 bases, J shed 1 base, and the junction held 7 bases outside the gene matches. The CDR3 DNA reads as TGTGCCAGCAGCGAGAATAGCGGGCCTTCCTACGAGCAGTACTTC. Its translation is CASSENSGPSYEQYF.

The gene calls are TRBV7-9 and TRBJ1-6; the D gene is possibly TRBD1 (5 bases). Deletions cut 5 bases from V and 4 bases from J, with 12 bases between. The CDR3 consists of 15 residues. Germline lookup yields CDR1 SEHNR and CDR2 FQNEAQ (reference sequence). Written as DNA, the CDR3 is TGTGCCAGCAGCGTTGGGGCGAATTATAATTCACCCCTCCACTTT. It yields the protein CASSVGANYNSPLHF.

This clone showed up just once. The genes are TRBV12-3 or TRBV12-4 and TRBJ2-7; tentative D call: TRBD2 (6 bases). The V end lost 1 base, the J end lost 6 bases, and 7 bases lay between the germline ends. CDR3 length: 12 amino acids. As DNA, the CDR3 is TGTGCCAGCAGTTTAGTGGGAGGCGAGCAGTACTTC. This translates into CASSLVGGEQYF.